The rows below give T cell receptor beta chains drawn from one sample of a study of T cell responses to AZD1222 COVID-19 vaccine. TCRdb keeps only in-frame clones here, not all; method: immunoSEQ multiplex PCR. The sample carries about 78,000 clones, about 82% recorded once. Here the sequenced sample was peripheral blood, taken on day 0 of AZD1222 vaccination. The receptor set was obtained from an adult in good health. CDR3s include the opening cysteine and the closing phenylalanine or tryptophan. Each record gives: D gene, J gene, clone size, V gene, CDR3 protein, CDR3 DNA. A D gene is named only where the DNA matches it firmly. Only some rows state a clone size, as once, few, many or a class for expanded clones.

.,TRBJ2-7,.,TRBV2,CASGGGGPRDLYF,TGTGCCAGCGGGGGTGGTGGGCCTAGAGACCTGTACTTC
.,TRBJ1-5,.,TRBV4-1,CASSQETGENSNQPQHF,TGCGCCAGCAGCCAAGAGACTGGAGAGAATAGCAATCAGCCCCAGCATTTT
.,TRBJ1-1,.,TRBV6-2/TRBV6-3,CASSYSQEAFF,TGTGCCAGCAGTTACTCCCAGGAAGCTTTCTTT
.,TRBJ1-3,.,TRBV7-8,CASSLDQGFGNTIYF,TGTGCCAGCAGCTTAGATCAAGGCTTCGGAAACACCATATATTTT
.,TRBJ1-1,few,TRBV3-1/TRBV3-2,CASSPKFNTEAFF,TGTGCCAGCAGCCCCAAGTTTAACACTGAAGCTTTCTTT
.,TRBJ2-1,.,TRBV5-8,CASSLYLGLGDNEQFF,TGTGCCAGCAGCTTATATTTGGGGCTGGGGGACAATGAGCAGTTCTTC
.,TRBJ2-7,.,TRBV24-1,CATEGTSLGNEQYF,TGTGCCACCGAAGGGACATCCCTAGGCAACGAGCAGTACTTC
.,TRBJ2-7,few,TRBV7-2,CASSLSLAAYEQYF,TGTGCCAGCAGCTTATCCCTAGCCGCCTACGAGCAGTACTTC
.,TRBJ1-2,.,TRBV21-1,CASSASLYGYTF,TGTGCCAGCAGCGCAAGCCTCTATGGCTACACCTTC
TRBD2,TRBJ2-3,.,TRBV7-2,CASSSLPSGGDTQYF,TGTGCCAGCAGCTCCTTGCCTAGCGGGGGGGATACGCAGTATTTT
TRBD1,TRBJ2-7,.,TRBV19,CASRGTGEAYEQYF,TGTGCCAGTAGGGGGACAGGGGAAGCCTACGAGCAGTACTTC
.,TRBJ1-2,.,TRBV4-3,CASSQDLGSAGKDYGYTF,TGCGCCAGCAGCCAAGATCTCGGGAGCGCAGGGAAGGACTATGGCTACACCTTC
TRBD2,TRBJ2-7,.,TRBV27,CASSLKGTSVYEQYF,TGTGCCAGCAGTCTCAAGGGGACTAGCGTCTACGAGCAGTACTTC
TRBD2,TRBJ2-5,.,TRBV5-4,CASSPLTSGEQETQYF,TGTGCCAGCAGCCCCCTGACTAGCGGGGAACAAGAGACCCAGTACTTC
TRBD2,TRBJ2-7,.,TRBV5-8,CASSWTSGAAYEQYF,TGTGCCAGCAGTTGGACTAGCGGGGCAGCCTACGAGCAGTACTTC
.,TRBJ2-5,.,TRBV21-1,CASSKAGETSAQETQYF,TGTGCCAGCAGCAAAGCCGGAGAGACTAGCGCCCAAGAGACCCAGTACTTC
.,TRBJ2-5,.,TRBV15,CATSRPGEVVTQYF,TGTGCCACCAGCAGGCCCGGGGAGGTGGTGACCCAGTACTTC
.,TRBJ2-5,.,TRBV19,CASSTPVQETQYF,TGTGCCAGTAGTACGCCCGTCCAAGAGACCCAGTACTTC
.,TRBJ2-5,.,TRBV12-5,CASGTTGPAGETQYF,TGTGCTAGTGGAACCACGGGCCCTGCGGGGGAGACCCAGTACTTC
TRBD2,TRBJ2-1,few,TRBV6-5,CACSTSGVVNEQFF,TGTGCCTGCTCGACTAGCGGGGTTGTGAATGAGCAGTTCTTC
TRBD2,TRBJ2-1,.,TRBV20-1,CSASREASYNEQFF,TGCAGTGCTAGTCGGGAGGCCTCTTACAATGAGCAGTTCTTC
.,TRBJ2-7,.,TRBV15,CATSREKGISYEQYF,TGTGCCACCAGCAGAGAAAAGGGGATCTCCTACGAGCAGTACTTC
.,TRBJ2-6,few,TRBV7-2,CASSLLGGSGANVLTF,TGTGCCAGCAGCTTATTGGGGGGCTCTGGGGCCAACGTCCTGACTTTC
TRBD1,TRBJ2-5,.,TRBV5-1,CASSLTGGEETQYF,TGCGCCAGCAGCTTAACAGGGGGCGAAGAGACCCAGTACTTC
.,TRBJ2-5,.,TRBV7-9,CASSLSGGPRPETQYF,TGTGCCAGCAGCTTATCAGGCGGTCCCCGGCCAGAGACCCAGTACTTC
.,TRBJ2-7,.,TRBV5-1,CASSPTIDRPYEQYF,TGCGCCAGCAGCCCTACAATCGACAGGCCCTACGAGCAGTACTTC
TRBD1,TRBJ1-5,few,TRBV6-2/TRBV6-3,CASSPISDRWVARAKYNQPQHF,TGTGCCAGCAGCCCAATCTCGGACAGGTGGGTTGCGCGCGCTAAGTACAATCAGCCCCAGCATTTT
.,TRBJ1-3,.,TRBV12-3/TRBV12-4,CASSSSGDTIYF,TGTGCCAGCAGCTCCTCTGGGGACACCATATATTTT
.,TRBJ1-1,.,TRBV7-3,CASSRDSSVEAFF,TGTGCCAGCAGCCGAGACAGCAGCGTTGAAGCTTTCTTT
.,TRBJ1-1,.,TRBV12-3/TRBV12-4,CASTAWENTEAFF,TGTGCCAGCACCGCTTGGGAGAACACTGAAGCTTTCTTT
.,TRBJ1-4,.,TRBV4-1,CASSQGGGAGEEKLFF,TGCGCCAGCAGCCAAGGCGGAGGGGCAGGGGAGGAAAAACTGTTTTTT
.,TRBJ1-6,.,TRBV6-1,CASSEARPGGNSPLHF,TGTGCCAGCAGTGAAGCCCGACCGGGGGGGAATTCACCCCTCCACTTT
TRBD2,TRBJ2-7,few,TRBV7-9,CASSPGLAGHEQYF,TGTGCCAGCAGCCCGGGACTAGCGGGACACGAGCAGTACTTC
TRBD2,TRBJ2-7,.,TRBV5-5,CASSLMLAGISHYEQYF,TGTGCCAGCAGCTTGATGCTAGCGGGAATCTCCCACTACGAGCAGTACTTC
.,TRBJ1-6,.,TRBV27,CASRGAISSYNSPLHF,TGTGCCAGCAGAGGGGCGATTAGCTCCTATAATTCACCCCTCCACTTT
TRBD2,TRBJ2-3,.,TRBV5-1,CASSLASGGSDTQYF,TGCGCCAGCAGCTTGGCCAGCGGGGGGTCAGATACGCAGTATTTT
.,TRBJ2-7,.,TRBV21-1,CASSAACHEQYF,TGTGCCAGCAGCGCGGCGTGCCACGAGCAGTACTTC
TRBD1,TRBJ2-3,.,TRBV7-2,CASSPTGVSTDTQYF,TGTGCCAGCAGTCCAACAGGGGTTTCGACAGATACGCAGTATTTT
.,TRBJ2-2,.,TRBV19,CASSPGQSNTGELFF,TGTGCCAGTAGTCCAGGACAATCGAACACCGGGGAGCTGTTTTTT
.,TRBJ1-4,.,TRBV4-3,CASSQDRSHGMFF,TGCGCCAGCAGCCAAGACCGGAGTCACGGGATGTTTTTT
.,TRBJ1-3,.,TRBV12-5,CASGLGYMALRGNTIYF,TGTGCTAGTGGTTTGGGCTACATGGCTCTCCGTGGAAACACCATATATTTT
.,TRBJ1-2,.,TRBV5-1,CASSLVQGDDYGYTF,TGCGCCAGCAGCTTGGTGCAGGGAGACGACTATGGCTACACCTTC
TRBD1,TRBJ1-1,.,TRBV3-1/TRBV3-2,CASSQPGTVSTEAFF,TGTGCCAGCAGCCAGCCAGGGACAGTGTCGACTGAAGCTTTCTTT
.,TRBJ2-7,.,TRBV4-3,CASSPATGTYEQYF,TGCGCCAGCAGCCCAGCAACAGGGACCTACGAGCAGTACTTC
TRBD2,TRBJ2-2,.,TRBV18,CASSLLAGEIGGELFF,TGTGCCAGCTCACTCCTAGCGGGAGAGATCGGCGGGGAGCTGTTTTTT
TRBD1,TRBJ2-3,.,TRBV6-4,CASSDGTGGTDTQYF,TGTGCCAGCAGTGACGGGACAGGGGGCACAGATACGCAGTATTTT
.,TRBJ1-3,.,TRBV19,CASSSGASGNTIYF,TGTGCCAGTAGTTCGGGCGCGTCGGGAAACACCATATATTTT
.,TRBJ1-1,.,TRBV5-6,CASSPRGGSLNTEAFF,TGTGCCAGCAGCCCCCGGGGGGGATCGCTGAACACTGAAGCTTTCTTT
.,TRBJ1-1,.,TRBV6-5,CASLRKGGTEAFF,TGTGCCAGCCTTAGAAAAGGGGGCACTGAAGCTTTCTTT
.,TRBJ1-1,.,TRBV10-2,CASCEGGQRNTEAFF,TGCGCCAGCTGTGAGGGTGGACAGAGGAACACTGAAGCTTTCTTT
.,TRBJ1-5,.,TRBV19,CASTPTGGGNQPQHF,TGTGCCAGTACTCCGACAGGAGGGGGCAATCAGCCCCAGCATTTT
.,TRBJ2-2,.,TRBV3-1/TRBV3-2,CASTTGYSNTGELFF,TGTGCCAGCACCACTGGGTACTCGAACACCGGGGAGCTGTTTTTT
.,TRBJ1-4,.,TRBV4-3,CASSQDSLRGEEKLFF,TGCGCCAGCAGCCAAGATAGTTTGAGGGGGGAAGAAAAACTGTTTTTT
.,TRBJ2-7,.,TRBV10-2,CASSEYDYEQYF,TGCGCCAGCAGTGAGTATGACTACGAGCAGTACTTC
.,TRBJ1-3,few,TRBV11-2,CASSAGRTSGNTIYF,TGTGCCAGCAGCGCCGGACGGACCAGCGGAAACACCATATATTTT
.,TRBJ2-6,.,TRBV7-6,CASSLEGAGANVLTF,TGTGCCAGCAGCTTAGAAGGGGCGGGGGCCAACGTCCTGACTTTC
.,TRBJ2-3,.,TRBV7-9,CASSLAGRGRADTQYF,TGTGCCAGCAGCTTGGCAGGCCGGGGAAGGGCAGATACGCAGTATTTT
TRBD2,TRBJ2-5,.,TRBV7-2,CASSLASGGAVETQYF,TGTGCCAGCAGCTTAGCAAGCGGGGGGGCTGTGGAGACCCAGTACTTC
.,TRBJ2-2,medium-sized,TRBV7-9,CASSGNSNTGELFF,TGTGCCAGCAGCGGAAATTCGAACACCGGGGAGCTGTTTTTT
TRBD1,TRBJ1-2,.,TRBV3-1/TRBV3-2,CASSPDRGGNYGYTF,TGTGCCAGCAGCCCCGACAGGGGGGGAAACTATGGCTACACCTTC